These T cell receptor beta chains were read from a single sample in a study of blood T cell repertoires in COVID-19. Using immunoSEQ multiplex PCR, the repertoire was profiled, and TCRdb retains in-frame clones only, with some absent. The sample carries about 240,000 clones, 82% recorded once. The sequenced sample was peripheral blood. Every receptor here comes from a woman in her fifties or sixties with active or convalescent COVID-19. The CDR3 runs from the conserved cysteine through the conserved F or W. The order of the fields is D gene, V gene, J gene, clone size, CDR3 DNA, CDR3 protein. The D gene is left open where the match is weak. Clone size, where shown, is once, few, many, or a class for clones that have expanded.

D: .; V: TRBV30; J: TRBJ2-7; size: .; DNA: TGTGCCTGGCGGACTTGGGGGGAGGGGGGCTCCTACGAGCAGTACTTC; CDR3: CAWRTWGEGGSYEQYF
D: .; V: TRBV5-4; J: TRBJ1-6; size: .; DNA: TGTGCCAGCAGCCACGGACACGTTAATAATTCACCCCTCCACTTT; CDR3: CASSHGHVNNSPLHF
D: .; V: TRBV25-1; J: TRBJ1-1; size: .; DNA: TGTGCCAGCAGTCGGAAAGTAGGGGTCACTGAAGCTTTCTTT; CDR3: CASSRKVGVTEAFF
D: .; V: TRBV25-1; J: TRBJ1-6; size: .; DNA: TGTGCCAGCAGTGAGGGGGGTTCACCCCTCCACTTT; CDR3: CASSEGGSPLHF
D: .; V: TRBV18; J: TRBJ1-6; size: .; DNA: TGTGCCAGCTCACCGGGGAGGGGAAGTTCACCCCTCCACTTT; CDR3: CASSPGRGSSPLHF
D: .; V: TRBV29-1; J: TRBJ1-4; size: .; DNA: TGCAGCGTTGCGCCGGGTGAAAAACTGTTTTTT; CDR3: CSVAPGEKLFF
D: TRBD2; V: TRBV11-2; J: TRBJ2-3; size: .; DNA: TGTGCCAGCAACCTGGGACTAGCGGGGGGCACAGATACGCAGTATTTT; CDR3: CASNLGLAGGTDTQYF
D: TRBD2; V: TRBV5-5; J: TRBJ2-5; size: .; DNA: TGTGCCAGCAGCTTGGGACTAGCGGGGAACCAAGAGACCCAGTACTTC; CDR3: CASSLGLAGNQETQYF
D: TRBD2; V: TRBV7-3; J: TRBJ2-1; size: .; DNA: TGTGCCAGCAGCGCAACCGGGACTAGTGCGGGTGAGCAGTTCTTC; CDR3: CASSATGTSAGEQFF
D: .; V: TRBV5-1; J: TRBJ2-7; size: .; DNA: TGCGCCAGCAGGGTGACTGGAGACTACGAGCAGTACTTC; CDR3: CASRVTGDYEQYF
D: .; V: TRBV30; J: TRBJ1-2; size: .; DNA: TGTGCCTGGAGTCCTTTTACAGGGCGAACTAACTATGGCTACACCTTC; CDR3: CAWSPFTGRTNYGYTF
D: TRBD1; V: TRBV2; J: TRBJ2-2; size: .; DNA: TGTGCCAGCAGTGAGAGGGACAGGGTTTCCGGGGAGCTGTTTTTT; CDR3: CASSERDRVSGELFF
D: TRBD1; V: TRBV18; J: TRBJ1-1; size: once; DNA: TGTGCCAGCTCACCACCTGGGACAGGGGGTAACACTGAAGCTTTCTTT; CDR3: CASSPPGTGGNTEAFF
D: TRBD2; V: TRBV7-9; J: TRBJ2-2; size: once; DNA: TGTGCCAGCAGCTTCCGTGAGAGCGGGGGGGTTACCGGGGAGCTGTTTTTT; CDR3: CASSFRESGGVTGELFF
D: TRBD2; V: TRBV9; J: TRBJ2-7; size: .; DNA: TGTGCCAGCAGCCCGACGACGGGACTAGGGGGCGAGCAGTACTTC; CDR3: CASSPTTGLGGEQYF
D: TRBD1; V: TRBV6-5; J: TRBJ2-3; size: .; DNA: TGTGCCAGCAGTACACCCGGGACAGGGACAGATACGCAGTATTTT; CDR3: CASSTPGTGTDTQYF
D: TRBD1; V: TRBV9; J: TRBJ1-2; size: .; DNA: TGTGCCAGCAGCGTAGGAGGTACAGGGGCGAATGGCTACACCTTC; CDR3: CASSVGGTGANGYTF
D: TRBD2; V: TRBV7-2; J: TRBJ2-1; size: .; DNA: TGTGCCAGCAACCAGCGGGGGCGGGGATCCTACAATGAGCAGTTCTTC; CDR3: CASNQRGRGSYNEQFF
D: .; V: TRBV6-1; J: TRBJ2-7; size: .; DNA: TGTGCCAGCAGTGAAGCTAAACAGATATACGAGCAGTACTTC; CDR3: CASSEAKQIYEQYF
D: .; V: TRBV11-2; J: TRBJ1-1; size: .; DNA: TGTGCCAGCACCCAGGGGCAGGTTGGTGGATGGCAAAGAATGGCTTTCTTT; CDR3: CASTQGQVGGWQRMAFF
D: .; V: TRBV3-1/TRBV3-2; J: TRBJ1-1; size: .; DNA: TGTGCCAGCAGCCGTCAGACAGGGAACACTGAAGCTTTCTTT; CDR3: CASSRQTGNTEAFF
D: .; V: TRBV5-5; J: TRBJ2-1; size: .; DNA: TGTGCCAGCAGCTTGGTTTGGAGTCCCCCCTACAATGAGCAGTTCTTC; CDR3: CASSLVWSPPYNEQFF
D: .; V: TRBV7-8; J: TRBJ2-5; size: .; DNA: TGTGCCAGCAGCCATCGGCGGATCCAAGAGACCCAGTACTTC; CDR3: CASSHRRIQETQYF
D: TRBD1; V: TRBV19; J: TRBJ2-1; size: .; DNA: TGTGCCAGTTCGGGACAGCTAAACAATGAGCAGTTCTTC; CDR3: CASSGQLNNEQFF
D: .; V: TRBV18; J: TRBJ2-3; size: .; DNA: TGTGCCAGCTCACCACGTACAGGGTCGGGAACAGATACGCAGTATTTT; CDR3: CASSPRTGSGTDTQYF
D: .; V: TRBV6-5; J: TRBJ1-5; size: .; DNA: TGTGCCAGCAGTCGTGCGGGATGGGAGGATCAGCCCCAGCATTTT; CDR3: CASSRAGWEDQPQHF
D: .; V: TRBV4-1; J: TRBJ2-6; size: few; DNA: TGCGCCAGCAGCCCTCCTGGGGCCAACGTCCTGACTTTC; CDR3: CASSPPGANVLTF
D: .; V: TRBV5-6; J: TRBJ2-1; size: .; DNA: TGTGCCAGCAGCTTACGTCCGGGGAATGAGCAGTTCTTC; CDR3: CASSLRPGNEQFF
D: TRBD2; V: TRBV2; J: TRBJ2-3; size: .; DNA: TGTGCCAGCAGTGACCATCTAGCGGGGGGGAGCACAGATACGCAGTATTTT; CDR3: CASSDHLAGGSTDTQYF
D: .; V: TRBV18; J: TRBJ1-5; size: .; DNA: TGTGCCAGCTCAAGTGGACAGACAGATAGCAATCAGCCCCAGCATTTT; CDR3: CASSSGQTDSNQPQHF
D: TRBD2; V: TRBV6-5; J: TRBJ2-1; size: .; DNA: TGTGCCAGCACTCCGGGACTAGCGGGGGGGGAGTTCTTC; CDR3: CASTPGLAGGEFF
D: .; V: TRBV5-1; J: TRBJ1-4; size: .; DNA: TGCGCCAGCAGCCCGCAGGGGCTAGGTAATGAAAAACTGTTTTTT; CDR3: CASSPQGLGNEKLFF
D: .; V: TRBV2; J: TRBJ1-1; size: .; DNA: TGTGCCAGCACCCGACAGTTGAACACTGAAGCTTTCTTT; CDR3: CASTRQLNTEAFF
D: TRBD1; V: TRBV6-6; J: TRBJ1-5; size: .; DNA: TGTGCCAGCAGGAACACCGACAGGGGGCTCGGTCAGCCCCAGCATTTT; CDR3: CASRNTDRGLGQPQHF
D: TRBD2; V: TRBV2; J: TRBJ2-1; size: .; DNA: TGTGCCAGCAGACCCAGACTAGCGGTGAACAATGAGCAGTTCTTC; CDR3: CASRPRLAVNNEQFF
D: .; V: TRBV7-9; J: TRBJ2-2; size: .; DNA: TGTGCCAGCAGCGTTTACAGGAACACCGGGGAGCTGTTTTTT; CDR3: CASSVYRNTGELFF
D: TRBD1; V: TRBV4-1; J: TRBJ1-4; size: .; DNA: TGCGCCAGCAGGCGATTACAGGGGCAGAGGGAAAAACTGTTTTTT; CDR3: CASRRLQGQREKLFF
D: .; V: TRBV20-1; J: TRBJ2-5; size: .; DNA: TGCAGTGCTAGTTTCCTCCAAGAGACCCAGTACTTC; CDR3: CSASFLQETQYF
D: .; V: TRBV12-3/TRBV12-4; J: TRBJ2-5; size: .; DNA: TGTGCCAGCAGTTTACAACGCGAGGAGACCCAGTACTTC; CDR3: CASSLQREETQYF
D: .; V: TRBV25-1; J: TRBJ1-2; size: .; DNA: TGTGCCAGCAGCCCGGTCCGAGTTAACTATGGCTACACCTTC; CDR3: CASSPVRVNYGYTF
D: TRBD2; V: TRBV10-1; J: TRBJ2-3; size: .; DNA: TGCGCCAGCAGTGATGGTAGCGGGGTGACAGATACGCAGTATTTT; CDR3: CASSDGSGVTDTQYF
D: .; V: TRBV30; J: TRBJ1-2; size: .; DNA: TGTGCCTGGGGACATGCTAACTATGGCTACACCTTC; CDR3: CAWGHANYGYTF
D: .; V: TRBV5-1; J: TRBJ1-5; size: once; DNA: TGCGCCAGCAGCCGTGACAGTGGTCGCAATCAGCCCCAGCATTTT; CDR3: CASSRDSGRNQPQHF
D: TRBD2; V: TRBV5-6; J: TRBJ2-5; size: .; DNA: TGTGCCAGCAGCCCTCGGACTAGCGGGGGGGAGACCCAGTACTTC; CDR3: CASSPRTSGGETQYF
D: .; V: TRBV7-7; J: TRBJ1-1; size: .; DNA: TGTGCTAGCAGCTTAGCGCCAGCAGGGCCAAACACTGAAGCTTTCTTT; CDR3: CASSLAPAGPNTEAFF
D: .; V: TRBV20-1; J: TRBJ1-2; size: .; DNA: TGCAGTGCTTACCAGGGGCATGGCTACACCTTC; CDR3: CSAYQGHGYTF
D: TRBD1; V: TRBV14; J: TRBJ2-5; size: .; DNA: TGTGCCAGCAGCCAAGCAAGGGGGCCCGGCGCGGAGACCCAGTACTTC; CDR3: CASSQARGPGAETQYF
D: .; V: TRBV11-2; J: TRBJ2-3; size: .; DNA: TGTGCCAGCAGCCTGAGCACAGATACGCAGTATTTT; CDR3: CASSLSTDTQYF
D: .; V: TRBV7-9; J: TRBJ1-4; size: .; DNA: TGTGCCAGCAGCTTAGGTGGCAGCGTAAATGAAAAACTGTTTTTT; CDR3: CASSLGGSVNEKLFF
D: .; V: TRBV6-5; J: TRBJ2-7; size: .; DNA: TGTGCCAGCAGTTTCGACAACGACTACGAGCAGTACTTC; CDR3: CASSFDNDYEQYF
D: TRBD2; V: TRBV29-1; J: TRBJ2-1; size: once; DNA: TGCAGCGTTGGTAGCGGGGGTGGCTTTGTTGAGCAGTTCTTC; CDR3: CSVGSGGGFVEQFF
D: .; V: TRBV7-9; J: TRBJ2-3; size: .; DNA: TGTGCCAGCAGCCGGGTGGATACGCAGTATTTT; CDR3: CASSRVDTQYF
D: TRBD2; V: TRBV7-8; J: TRBJ2-1; size: .; DNA: TGTGCCAGCAGCTTAGGACTAGCCTATGAGCAGTTCTTC; CDR3: CASSLGLAYEQFF
D: TRBD2; V: TRBV7-3; J: TRBJ2-1; size: .; DNA: TGTGCCAGCAGCCCCGGGACTAGCGGGGGGGAGCAGTTCTTC; CDR3: CASSPGTSGGEQFF
D: .; V: TRBV4-3; J: TRBJ2-2; size: .; DNA: TGCGCCAGCAGCCCAATCCTAGGGGGGGGCAACACCGGGGAGCTGTTTTTT; CDR3: CASSPILGGGNTGELFF
D: .; V: TRBV6-2/TRBV6-3; J: TRBJ2-1; size: .; DNA: TGTGCCAGCAGTTACAGGGGGGGATTCAATGAGCAGTTCTTC; CDR3: CASSYRGGFNEQFF
D: TRBD1; V: TRBV7-9; J: TRBJ1-1; size: .; DNA: TGTGCCAGCAGGTCCGGGACAGGGGAGGTCGCTGAAGCTTTCTTT; CDR3: CASRSGTGEVAEAFF
D: .; V: TRBV27; J: TRBJ1-2; size: .; DNA: TGTGCCAGCAGCCCTAATGCCCGGCCTAGGGGCTACACCTTC; CDR3: CASSPNARPRGYTF
D: .; V: TRBV30; J: TRBJ2-7; size: .; DNA: TGTGCCTGGAGTGTACGGTCAGGGTGGGAATACGAGCAGTACTTC; CDR3: CAWSVRSGWEYEQYF
D: .; V: TRBV19; J: TRBJ1-5; size: once; DNA: TGTGCCAGTAGTATGGGGGCAATTTGGCCCCAGCATTTT; CDR3: CASSMGAIWPQHF